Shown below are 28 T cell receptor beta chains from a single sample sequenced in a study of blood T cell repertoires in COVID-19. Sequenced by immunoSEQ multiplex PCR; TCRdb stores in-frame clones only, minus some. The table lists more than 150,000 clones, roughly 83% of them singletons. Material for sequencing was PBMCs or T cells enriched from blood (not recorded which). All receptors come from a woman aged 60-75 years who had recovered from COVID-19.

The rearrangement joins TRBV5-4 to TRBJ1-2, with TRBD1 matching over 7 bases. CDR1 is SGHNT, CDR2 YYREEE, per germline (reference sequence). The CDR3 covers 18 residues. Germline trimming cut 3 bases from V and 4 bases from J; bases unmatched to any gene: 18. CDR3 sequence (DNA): TGTGCCAGCAGCTCGCGGTTTTCGGGACAGCCTTGGGGCTATGGCTACACCTTC. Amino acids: CASSSRFSGQPWGYGYTF.

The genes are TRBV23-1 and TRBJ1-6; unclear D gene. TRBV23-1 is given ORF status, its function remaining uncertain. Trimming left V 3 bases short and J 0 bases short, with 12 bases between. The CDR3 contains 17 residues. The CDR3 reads CASSHNELSSYNSPLHF. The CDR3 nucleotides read TGCGCCAGCAGTCATAACGAACTAAGCTCCTATAATTCACCCCTCCACTTT.

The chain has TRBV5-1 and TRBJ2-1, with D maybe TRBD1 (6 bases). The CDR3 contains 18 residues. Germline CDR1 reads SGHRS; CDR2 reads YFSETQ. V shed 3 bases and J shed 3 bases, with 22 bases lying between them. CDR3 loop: CASSSQYPGTRDYNEQFF. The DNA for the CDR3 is TGCGCCAGCAGCTCGCAATACCCCGGGACAAGAGACTACAATGAGCAGTTCTTC. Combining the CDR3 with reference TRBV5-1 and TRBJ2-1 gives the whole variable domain KAGVTQTPRYLIKTRGQQVTLSCSPISGHRSVSWYQQTPGQGLQFLFEYFSETQRNKGNFPGRFSGRQFSNSRSEMNVSTLELGDSALYLCASSSQYPGTRDYNEQFFGPGTRLTVL.

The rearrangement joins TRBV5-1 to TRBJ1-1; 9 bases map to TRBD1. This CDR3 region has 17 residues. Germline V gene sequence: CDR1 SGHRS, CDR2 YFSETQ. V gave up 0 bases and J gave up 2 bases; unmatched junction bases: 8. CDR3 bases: TGCGCCAGCAGCTTGGGTCCCACAGGGGGCGATAACACTGAAGCTTTCTTT. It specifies CASSLGPTGGDNTEAFF.

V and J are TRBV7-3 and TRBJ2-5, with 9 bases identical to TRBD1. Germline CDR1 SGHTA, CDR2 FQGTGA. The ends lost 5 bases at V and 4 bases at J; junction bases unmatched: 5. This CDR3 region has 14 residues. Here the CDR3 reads CASSKTGGRETQYF. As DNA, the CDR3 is TGTGCCAGCAGCAAGACAGGGGGGCGAGAGACCCAGTACTTC.

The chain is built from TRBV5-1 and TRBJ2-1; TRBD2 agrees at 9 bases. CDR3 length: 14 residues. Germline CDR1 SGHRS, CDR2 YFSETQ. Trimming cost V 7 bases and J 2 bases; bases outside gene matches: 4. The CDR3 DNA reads TGCGCCAGCGGTCTAGCGGGACCCTACAATGAGCAGTTCTTC. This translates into CASGLAGPYNEQFF. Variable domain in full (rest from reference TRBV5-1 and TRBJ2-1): KAGVTQTPRYLIKTRGQQVTLSCSPISGHRSVSWYQQTPGQGLQFLFEYFSETQRNKGNFPGRFSGRQFSNSRSEMNVSTLELGDSALYLCASGLAGPYNEQFFGPGTRLTVL.

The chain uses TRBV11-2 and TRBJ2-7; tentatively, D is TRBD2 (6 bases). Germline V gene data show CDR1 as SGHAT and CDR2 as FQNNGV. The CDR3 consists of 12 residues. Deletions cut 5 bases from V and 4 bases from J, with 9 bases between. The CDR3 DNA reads TGTGCCAGCAGCATTGCGGGGTACGAGCAGTACTTC. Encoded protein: CASSIAGYEQYF.

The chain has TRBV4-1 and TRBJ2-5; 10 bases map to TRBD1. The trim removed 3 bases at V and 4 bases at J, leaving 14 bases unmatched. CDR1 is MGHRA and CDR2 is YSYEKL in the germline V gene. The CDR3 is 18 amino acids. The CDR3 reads CASSQTLNPGQGRETQYF. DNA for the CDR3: TGCGCCAGCAGCCAGACCCTTAACCCGGGACAGGGGCGAGAGACCCAGTACTTC.

This chain's CDR3 is CASGRGNEQFF. DNA of the CDR3: TGTGCCAGCGGGAGGGGGAATGAGCAGTTCTTC. The rearrangement uses TRBV9 and TRBJ2-1, with a weak D call TRBD2 (7 bases). Germline V gene lookup returns CDR1 SGDLS and CDR2 YYNGEE. Trimming took 7 bases from V and 7 from J, leaving 9 bases between them. This CDR3 has 11 residues.

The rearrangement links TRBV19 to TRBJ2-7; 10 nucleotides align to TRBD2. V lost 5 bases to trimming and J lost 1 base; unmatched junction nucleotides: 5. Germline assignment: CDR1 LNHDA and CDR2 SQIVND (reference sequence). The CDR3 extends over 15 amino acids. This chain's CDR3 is CASSLAGEASYEQYF. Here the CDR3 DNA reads TGTGCCAGTAGTCTAGCGGGAGAAGCATCCTACGAGCAGTACTTC. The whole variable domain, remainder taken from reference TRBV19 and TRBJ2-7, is DGGITQSPKYLFRKEGQNVTLSCEQNLNHDAMYWYRQDPGQGLRLIYYSQIVNDFQKGDIAEGYSVSREKKESFPLTVTSAQKNPTAFYLCASSLAGEASYEQYFGPGTRLTVT.

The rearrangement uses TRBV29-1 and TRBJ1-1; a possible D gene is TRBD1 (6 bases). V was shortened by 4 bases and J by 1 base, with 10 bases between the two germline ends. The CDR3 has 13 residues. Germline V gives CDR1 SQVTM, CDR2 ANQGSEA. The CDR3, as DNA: TGCAGCGTTGGGGGGCGCCCGAACACTGAAGCTTTCTTT. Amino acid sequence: CSVGGRPNTEAFF.

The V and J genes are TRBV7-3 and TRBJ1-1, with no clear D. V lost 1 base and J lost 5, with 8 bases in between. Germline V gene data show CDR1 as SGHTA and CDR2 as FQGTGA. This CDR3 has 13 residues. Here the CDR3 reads CASSLIGGTEAFF. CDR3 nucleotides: TGTGCCAGCAGCTTAATCGGCGGGACTGAAGCTTTCTTT.

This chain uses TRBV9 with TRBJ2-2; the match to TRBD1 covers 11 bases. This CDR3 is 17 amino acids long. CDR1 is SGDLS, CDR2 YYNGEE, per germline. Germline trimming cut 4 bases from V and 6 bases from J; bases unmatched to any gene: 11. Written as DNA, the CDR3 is TGTGCCAGCAGCCAAGACGGCCGGACAGGGGGCCCCGGGGAGCTGTTTTTT. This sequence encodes CASSQDGRTGGPGELFF.

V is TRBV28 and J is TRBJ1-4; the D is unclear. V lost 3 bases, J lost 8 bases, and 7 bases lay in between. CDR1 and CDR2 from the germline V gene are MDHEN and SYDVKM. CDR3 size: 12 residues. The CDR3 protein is CASSLSPEKLFF. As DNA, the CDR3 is TGTGCCAGCAGTTTGTCCCCAGAAAAACTGTTTTTT.

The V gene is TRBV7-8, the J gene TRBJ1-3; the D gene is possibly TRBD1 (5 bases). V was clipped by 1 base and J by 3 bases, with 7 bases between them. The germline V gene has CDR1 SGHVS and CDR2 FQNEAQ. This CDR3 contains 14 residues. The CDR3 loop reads CASSLVQGGNTIYF. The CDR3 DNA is TGTGCCAGCAGCTTAGTTCAGGGTGGAAACACCATATATTTT.

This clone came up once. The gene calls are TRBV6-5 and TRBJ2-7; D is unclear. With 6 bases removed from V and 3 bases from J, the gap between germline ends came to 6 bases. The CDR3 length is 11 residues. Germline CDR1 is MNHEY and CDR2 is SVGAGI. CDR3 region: CASSISYEQYF. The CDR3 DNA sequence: TGTGCCAGCAGCATCAGCTACGAGCAGTACTTC.

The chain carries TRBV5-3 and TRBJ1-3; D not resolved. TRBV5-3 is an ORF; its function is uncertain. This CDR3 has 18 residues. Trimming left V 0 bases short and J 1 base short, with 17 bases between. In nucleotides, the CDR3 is TGTGCCAGAAGCTTGGGGCCGACACTCAAGCTATCTGGAAACACCATATATTTT. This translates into CARSLGPTLKLSGNTIYF.

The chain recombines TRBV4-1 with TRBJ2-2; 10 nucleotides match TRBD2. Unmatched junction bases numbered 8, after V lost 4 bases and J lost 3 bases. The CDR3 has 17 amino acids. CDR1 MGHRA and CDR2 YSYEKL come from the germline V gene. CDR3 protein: CASSLYLAGGYTGELFF. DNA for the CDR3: TGCGCCAGCAGCCTTTACTTAGCGGGAGGCTACACCGGGGAGCTGTTTTTT.

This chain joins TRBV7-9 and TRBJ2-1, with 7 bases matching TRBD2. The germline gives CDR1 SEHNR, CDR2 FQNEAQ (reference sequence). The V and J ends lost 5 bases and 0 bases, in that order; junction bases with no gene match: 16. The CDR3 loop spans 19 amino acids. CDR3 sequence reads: CASSPNPGRLGNSYNEQFF. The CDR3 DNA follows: TGTGCCAGCAGCCCCAACCCCGGGAGGTTGGGAAACTCCTACAATGAGCAGTTCTTC.

CDR3 in DNA: TGTGCCAGTAGCAAGCCCCGGGACAGTCATGGCTACACCTTC. This sequence encodes CASSKPRDSHGYTF. The V gene is TRBV19, the J gene TRBJ1-2; 7 bases are shared with TRBD1. Germline-derived CDR1 and CDR2 are LNHDA and SQIVND (reference sequence). V was clipped by 6 bases and J by 6 bases; unmatched bases: 10. This CDR3 has 14 residues.

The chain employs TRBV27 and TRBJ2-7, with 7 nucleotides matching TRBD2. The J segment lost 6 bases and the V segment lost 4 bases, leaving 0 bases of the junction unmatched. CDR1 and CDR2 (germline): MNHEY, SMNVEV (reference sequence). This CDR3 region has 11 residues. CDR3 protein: CASSSGGEQYF. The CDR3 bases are TGTGCCAGCAGTTCGGGGGGCGAGCAGTACTTC.

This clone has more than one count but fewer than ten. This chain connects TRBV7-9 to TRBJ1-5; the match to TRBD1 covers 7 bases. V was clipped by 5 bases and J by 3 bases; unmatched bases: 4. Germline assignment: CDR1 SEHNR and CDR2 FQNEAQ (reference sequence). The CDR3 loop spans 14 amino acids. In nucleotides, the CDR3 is TGTGCCAGCAGCCTAGGGACAGACAATCAGCCCCAGCATTTT. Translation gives CASSLGTDNQPQHF.

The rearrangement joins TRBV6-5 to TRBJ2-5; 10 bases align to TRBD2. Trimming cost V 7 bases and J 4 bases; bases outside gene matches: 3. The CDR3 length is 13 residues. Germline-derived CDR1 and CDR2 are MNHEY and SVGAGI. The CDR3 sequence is CASKGLARETQYF. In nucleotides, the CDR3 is TGTGCCAGCAAGGGACTAGCGCGAGAGACCCAGTACTTC.

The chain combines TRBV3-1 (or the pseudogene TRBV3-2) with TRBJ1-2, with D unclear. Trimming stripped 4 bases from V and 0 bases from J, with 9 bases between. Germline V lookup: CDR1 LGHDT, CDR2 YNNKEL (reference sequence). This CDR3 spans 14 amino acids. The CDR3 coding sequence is TGTGCCAGCAGCCTGAACGGAGCTAACTATGGCTACACCTTC. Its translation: CASSLNGANYGYTF.

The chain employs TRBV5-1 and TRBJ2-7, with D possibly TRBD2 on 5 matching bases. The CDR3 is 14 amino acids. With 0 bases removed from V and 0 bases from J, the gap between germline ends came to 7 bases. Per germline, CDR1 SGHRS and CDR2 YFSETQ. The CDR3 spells CASSLEGDSYEQYF. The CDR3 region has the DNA TGCGCCAGCAGCTTGGAGGGAGACTCCTACGAGCAGTACTTC.

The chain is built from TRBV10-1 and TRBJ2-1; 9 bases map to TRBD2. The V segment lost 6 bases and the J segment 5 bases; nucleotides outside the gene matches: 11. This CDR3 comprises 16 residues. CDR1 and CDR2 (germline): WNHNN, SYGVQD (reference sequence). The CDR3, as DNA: TGCGCCAGCAGCGGCTCTAGCGGGAACTATAACAATGAGCAGTTCTTC. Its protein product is CASSGSSGNYNNEQFF.

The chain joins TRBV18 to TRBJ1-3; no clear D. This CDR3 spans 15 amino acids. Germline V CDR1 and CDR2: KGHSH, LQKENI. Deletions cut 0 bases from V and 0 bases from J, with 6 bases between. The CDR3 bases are TGTGCCAGCTCACCACCGTCCTTCTCTGGAAACACCATATATTTT. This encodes CASSPPSFSGNTIYF.

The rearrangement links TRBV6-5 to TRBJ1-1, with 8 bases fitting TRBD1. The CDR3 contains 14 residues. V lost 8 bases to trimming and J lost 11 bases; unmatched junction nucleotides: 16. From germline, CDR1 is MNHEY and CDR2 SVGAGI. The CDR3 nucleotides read TGTGCCAGCGGAGAGACAGGGGCCCGGAGGGGGGCTTTCTTT. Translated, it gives CASGETGARRGAFF.